The clone carrying this T cell receptor beta chain was seen a few times. What was amplified from RNA transcripts were TCR beta CDR3 regions. The study used the HTBI primer set for a first-round RT-PCR of the TCR CDR3. Each CDR3 protein gets one entry after TCRdb re-called the multiplex PCR reads with MiXCR. This table holds around 720,000 distinct CDR3 sequences, around 40% found once. Graves' hyperthyroidism is called stable when ophthalmopathy does not progress within 18 months. Patients aged 18 to 65 had newly diagnosed hyperthyroidism lasting under 2 months. Each diagnosis was grounded in clinical symptoms, serum thyroxine and TRAb, thyroid ultrasound, and orbital computed tomography. Germline lookup yields CDR1 LGHDT and CDR2 YNNKEL (reference sequence). This CDR3 comprises 10 residues. The ends were cut back, 3 bases at V and 8 bases at J, with 1 base in the middle. The data stem from a study of T cells in Graves' hyperthyroidism and ophthalmopathy. Study-level information: Upon initial diagnosis and before any treatment, peripheral blood was collected.

This clonotype was obtained from a woman aged 40 to 50 with Graves' hyperthyroidism. Sequenced: blood. The rearrangement links TRBV3-1 to TRBJ2-2; D is uncertain. CDR3 in DNA: TGTGCCAGCAGCCAGGGGGAGCTGTTTTTT. Translating it yields CASSQGELFF.